This T cell receptor (beta chain) was found in a study of cytomegalovirus exposure and HLA in healthy donors. General observations from the study: Later analysis identified several of the most significant clusters that appeared linked to common viral pathogens. It was reportedly the case that the classifier diagnosed cytomegalovirus status with high specificity and sensitivity.

On this clone itself: Its target is not known.

60 Vbeta and 13 Jbeta primers were used in PCR. TCRdb keeps only in-frame clones here, not all; method: immunoSEQ multiplex PCR. The sample shows 100,000 to 150,000 clones, 80% of them seen only once. The V segment lost 1 base and the J segment 7 bases; nucleotides outside the gene matches: 2. Germline V CDR1 and CDR2: SGHVS, FNYEAQ. The CDR3 runs to 15 residues. The sequenced sample consisted of PBMCs. V usage is TRBV7-6 and J usage is TRBJ2-1; 12 bases match TRBD2. The clonotype originates from a female donor in good health and CMV-seronegative. CDR3: CASSLGLAGGNEQFF. The CDR3 DNA sequence: TGTGCCAGCAGCTTAGGCCTAGCGGGAGGGAATGAGCAGTTCTTC.